Listed below are T cell receptor beta chains from one sample, sequenced in a study of naive and memory T cell subsets. TCRdb independently ran MiXCR on the 5' RACE reads; one entry per CDR3 protein. The sample includes approximately 49,000 distinct CDR3 sequences, approximately 4.8% of them seen just once. The receptors stem from a female donor in good health. CDR3s include the opening cysteine and the closing phenylalanine or tryptophan. The order of the fields is V gene, J gene, D gene, clone size, CDR3 DNA, CDR3 protein. The D gene is left open where the match is weak. Part of the rows lack a size; the others show once, few, many or a class for expanded clones.

TRBV12-3/TRBV12-4,TRBJ1-2,NA,NA,TGTGCCAGCAGGCGACAGTCATTGGGCGGCGACACCTTC,CASRRQSLGGDTF
TRBV6-1,TRBJ2-1,TRBD2,many,TGTGCCAGCAGTGAAGGTAGCGGGATCCAGCAGTTCTTC,CASSEGSGIQQFF
TRBV28,TRBJ1-4,NA,many,TGTGCCAGCAGGCGACTGGCAACTAATGAAAAACTGTTTTTT,CASRRLATNEKLFF
TRBV5-1,TRBJ2-5,NA,many,TGCGCCAGTCGGGCGGGACTGGGAGGAGAGACCCAGTACTTC,CASRAGLGGETQYF
TRBV20-1,TRBJ1-2,TRBD1,many,TGCAGTGCTAAGGGGGCTCGCAGCTATGGCTACACCTTC,CSAKGARSYGYTF
TRBV3-1,TRBJ1-2,NA,many,TGTGCCAGCAGCCAAGATCCGGGGCGTAGCTATGGCTACACCTTC,CASSQDPGRSYGYTF
TRBV12-3/TRBV12-4,TRBJ2-7,NA,many,TGTGCCAGCAGTTTATTCCGAGAGGGTCCGATTTCAGTCTACGAGCAGTACTTC,CASSLFREGPISVYEQYF
TRBV2,TRBJ2-7,TRBD1,many,TGTGCCAGCACCAGACAGGGGGCCTACGAGCAGTACTTC,CASTRQGAYEQYF
TRBV4-2,TRBJ2-4,NA,NA,TGTGCCAGCAGCCGTCACAAGGAGGTCAAAAACATTCAGTACTTC,CASSRHKEVKNIQYF
TRBV28,TRBJ2-3,NA,many,TGTGCCAGCTCCCGACAGAGCACAGATACGCAGTATTTT,CASSRQSTDTQYF
TRBV29-1,TRBJ2-7,TRBD2,many,TGCAGCGTCCGGCCACTAGCGGGAGGAGCCTACGAGCAGTACTTC,CSVRPLAGGAYEQYF
TRBV5-1,TRBJ2-3,TRBD1,many,TGCGCCAGCAGCTTAACCGGGACAGCTGATACAGATACGCAGTATTTT,CASSLTGTADTDTQYF
TRBV28,TRBJ2-5,TRBD1,NA,TGTGCCAGCAGGTTTGGACAGGGTAGTCAAGAGACCCAGTACTTC,CASRFGQGSQETQYF
TRBV18,TRBJ2-5,NA,few,TGTGCCAGCTCACCACAAGCGGGAGAGACCCAGTACTTC,CASSPQAGETQYF
TRBV19,TRBJ1-5,NA,many,TGTGCCAGTAGTATGGGGACCGGTAGTCAGCCCCAGCATTTT,CASSMGTGSQPQHF
TRBV6-2/TRBV6-3,TRBJ1-1,NA,many,TGTGCCAGCAGTCACCCAGGGAACACTGAAGCTTTCTTT,CASSHPGNTEAFF
TRBV6-2/TRBV6-3,TRBJ2-1,NA,many,TGTGCCAGCTCGAGTAGTTCCTACAATGAGCAGTTCTTC,CASSSSSYNEQFF
TRBV28,TRBJ2-3,NA,many,TGTGCCAGCAGCACCACCGACAGTACTGATACGCAGTATTTT,CASSTTDSTDTQYF
TRBV3-1,TRBJ2-1,TRBD2,many,TGTGCCAGCAGCTCCCCTAGCGGGAGGGCCCTCGGGGAGCAGTTCTTC,CASSSPSGRALGEQFF
TRBV20-1,TRBJ2-6,TRBD1,NA,TGCAGTGCTAACCGGGACAGGGCTGGGGCCAACGTCCTGAATTTC,CSANRDRAGANVLNF
TRBV5-1,TRBJ1-1,NA,many,TGCGCCAGCAGCGCTTATACAGGGTTGAACACTGAAGCTTTCTTT,CASSAYTGLNTEAFF
TRBV25-1,TRBJ2-2,NA,many,TGTGCCAGCAACGGTGGTCCCGTAAGGACCGGGGAGCTGTTTTTT,CASNGGPVRTGELFF
TRBV4-2,TRBJ2-7,TRBD2,many,TGTGCCAGCAGCCAAGGTGTAGCGGGAGATTACGAGCAGTACTTC,CASSQGVAGDYEQYF
TRBV7-6,TRBJ2-7,TRBD2,many,TGTGCCAGCAGCTCCTACTCGGGACTAGCGGGAACCGAGCAGTACTTC,CASSSYSGLAGTEQYF
TRBV2,TRBJ2-5,NA,many,TGTGCCAGCAGGGGGCAAGAGACCCAGTACTTC,CASRGQETQYF
TRBV19,TRBJ1-5,NA,many,TGTGCCAGTAGTATCAGTAGCAATCAGCCCCAGCATTTT,CASSISSNQPQHF
TRBV5-5,TRBJ1-5,NA,many,TGTGCCAGCAGCTTGGCCCAGGGAGTGGGTCAGCCCCAGCATTTT,CASSLAQGVGQPQHF
TRBV18,TRBJ2-1,TRBD2,many,TGTGCCAGCTCACCACCGAGCGGGAGGCAAAACAATGAGCAGTTCTTC,CASSPPSGRQNNEQFF
TRBV19,TRBJ2-7,TRBD2,many,TGTGCCAGTAGTATGGGACTAGCGGGAGGCGTTTACTACGAGCAGTACTTC,CASSMGLAGGVYYEQYF
TRBV19,TRBJ2-1,TRBD2,many,TGTGCCAGTAGTTTCGGGACTAGCGGGGCTAGTCCCTACAATGAGCAGTTCTTC,CASSFGTSGASPYNEQFF
TRBV14,TRBJ2-3,TRBD1,many,TGTGCCAGCAGCCACCTTTCTTCCCTCCGGGACAGGATTACAGATACGCAGTATTTT,CASSHLSSLRDRITDTQYF
TRBV28,TRBJ1-5,NA,many,TGTGCCAGCAGTTTCGGGACGAGGGGGAGCGGTCAGCCCCAGCATTTT,CASSFGTRGSGQPQHF
TRBV6-5,TRBJ1-5,NA,few,TGTGCCAGCAGTTACTCCTTCGGGAGCAATCAGCCCCAGCATTTT,CASSYSFGSNQPQHF
TRBV27,TRBJ1-6,NA,many,TGTGCCAGCAGTCAAAATTCACCCCTCCACTTT,CASSQNSPLHF
TRBV6-5,TRBJ2-5,TRBD1,many,TGTGCCAGCAGTTACACGGGACAGTACAAAGTAGCCCAGTACTTC,CASSYTGQYKVAQYF
TRBV11-3,TRBJ2-3,TRBD2,many,TGTGCCAGCAGCAAGAGCGGACTAGCGGGAGTAACAGATACGCAGTATTTT,CASSKSGLAGVTDTQYF
TRBV7-2,TRBJ2-5,TRBD1,many,TGTGCCAGCAGACAGGGGGCGGTGGAGACCCAGTACTTC,CASRQGAVETQYF
TRBV29-1,TRBJ2-2,TRBD1,many,TGCAGCGTTGAAGATAGGGGGCTGGAGCTGTTTTTT,CSVEDRGLELFF
TRBV28,TRBJ2-1,TRBD2,many,TGTGCCAGCAGTTCATGGCGGGGGTACAATGAGCAGTTCTTC,CASSSWRGYNEQFF
TRBV28,TRBJ1-5,NA,NA,TGTGCCAGCAGCCGTCTAAGCGGGTTGGGTAATCAGCCCCAGCATTTT,CASSRLSGLGNQPQHF
TRBV28,TRBJ1-1,NA,many,TGTGCCGTTGTCGGGACCCTTAACACTGAAGCTTTCTTT,CAVVGTLNTEAFF
TRBV13,TRBJ2-7,TRBD1,many,TGTGCCAGCAGCTTAGCAGGGGGCGAGCAGTACTTC,CASSLAGGEQYF